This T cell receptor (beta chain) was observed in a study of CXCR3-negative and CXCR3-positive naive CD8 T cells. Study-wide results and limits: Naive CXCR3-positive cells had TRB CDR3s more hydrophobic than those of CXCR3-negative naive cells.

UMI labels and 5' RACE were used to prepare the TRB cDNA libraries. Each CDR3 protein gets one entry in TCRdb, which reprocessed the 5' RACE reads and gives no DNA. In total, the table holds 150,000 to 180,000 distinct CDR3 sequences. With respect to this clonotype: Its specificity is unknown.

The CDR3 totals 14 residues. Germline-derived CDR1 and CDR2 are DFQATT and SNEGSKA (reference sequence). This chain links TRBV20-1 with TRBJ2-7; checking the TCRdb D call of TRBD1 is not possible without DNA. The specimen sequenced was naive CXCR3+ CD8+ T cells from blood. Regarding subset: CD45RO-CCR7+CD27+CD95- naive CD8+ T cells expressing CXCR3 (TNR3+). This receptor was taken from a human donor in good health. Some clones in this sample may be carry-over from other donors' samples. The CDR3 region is CSALPPGGSGEQYF.